One sample yielded the 21 T cell receptor beta chains listed below, sequenced in a study of blood T cell repertoires in COVID-19. Clones were read by immunoSEQ multiplex PCR, and TCRdb kept only the in-frame ones, dropping some. The repertoire includes around 470,000 clones, about 91% of them detected once, and around 0.9% sits in the top ten. Sequencing was performed on peripheral blood. These receptors were collected from a man between 18 and 35 years old with COVID-19, enrolled during active disease.

The genes are TRBV20-1 and TRBJ2-1, with a possible D match to TRBD2 (5 bases). CDR1 is DFQATT and CDR2 is SNEGSKA in the germline V gene (reference sequence). The CDR3 has 11 amino acids. Trimming took off 3 bases at V and 8 bases at J, with 8 bases between the two ends. The CDR3 region has the DNA TGCAGTGCTAGTAGGCGGGATGAGCAGTTCTTC. Protein sequence: CSASRRDEQFF.

CDR3 coding DNA: TGTGCCAGCAGCTTATCAGGACTAGGTTCCTACGAGCAGTACTTC. Translation gives CASSLSGLGSYEQYF. The chain links TRBV7-3 to TRBJ2-7; 7 bases fit TRBD2. The germline CDR1 and CDR2 sequences are SGHTA and FQGTGA. V shed 2 bases, J shed 1 base, and the junction held 5 bases outside the gene matches. This CDR3 spans 15 amino acids. Full variable domain (missing parts from reference TRBV7-3 and TRBJ2-7): GAGVSQTPSNKVTEKGKYVELRCDPISGHTALYWYRQSLGQGPEFLIYFQGTGAADDSGLPNDRFFAVRPEGSVSTLKIQRTERGDSAVYLCASSLSGLGSYEQYFGPGTRLTVT.

V usage is TRBV29-1 and J usage is TRBJ2-7; D is possibly TRBD1 (5 bases). The V and J ends lost 7 bases and 6 bases respectively, with 13 bases between them. The length of the CDR3 is 11 residues. In germline, CDR1 is SQVTM, CDR2 ANQGSEA. The CDR3 is CSASRGPEQYF. CDR3 nucleotide sequence: TGCAGCGCAAGTAGGGGCCCCGAGCAGTACTTC.

The chain combines TRBV7-9 with TRBJ2-1; D is unclear. The V end was cut by 2 bases, the J end by 0 bases, with 11 bases between. CDR1 SEHNR and CDR2 FQNEAQ come from the germline V gene (reference sequence). The CDR3 has 16 amino acids. Written as DNA, the CDR3 is TGTGCCAGCAGCTTACCCCCTGGTAGCTCCTACAATGAGCAGTTCTTC. Its translation: CASSLPPGSSYNEQFF.

V is TRBV5-1 and J is TRBJ2-4, with D perhaps matching TRBD1 (6 bases). V lost 0 bases and J 0 bases, leaving 13 bases between the germline ends. Germline V CDR1 and CDR2: SGHRS, YFSETQ. The CDR3 is 17 amino acids. CDR3 sequence: CASSLGRQGLAKNIQYF. In nucleotides, the CDR3 is TGCGCCAGCAGCTTGGGTCGGCAGGGGTTAGCCAAAAACATTCAGTACTTC. The variable domain in full, completed from reference TRBV5-1 and TRBJ2-4, reads KAGVTQTPRYLIKTRGQQVTLSCSPISGHRSVSWYQQTPGQGLQFLFEYFSETQRNKGNFPGRFSGRQFSNSRSEMNVSTLELGDSALYLCASSLGRQGLAKNIQYFGAGTRLSVL.

This chain joins TRBV10-1 and TRBJ2-7, with 11 bases that match TRBD2. The length of the CDR3 is 15 residues. J was trimmed by 5 bases and V by 0 bases; bases with no gene match: 3. The germline gives CDR1 WNHNN, CDR2 SYGVQD (reference sequence). This CDR3 reads CASSESGTSGDEQYF. CDR3 coding DNA: TGCGCCAGCAGTGAGTCGGGGACTAGCGGCGACGAGCAGTACTTC.

CDR3 amino acids: CASSQVGTRLRGGLDEQFF. In nucleotides, the CDR3 is TGCGCCAGCAGCCAAGTCGGGACTAGGCTGCGAGGGGGGCTCGATGAGCAGTTCTTC. The chain employs TRBV4-1 and TRBJ2-1, with 8 bases lining up with TRBD2. J gave up 8 bases and V 1 base, and 19 bases lay outside the gene matches. The CDR3 has 19 residues. Germline lookup yields CDR1 MGHRA and CDR2 YSYEKL.

Comments on this clone: Other DNA sequences from this sample encode an identical CDR3 as well. V and J are TRBV10-1 and TRBJ2-3; no clear D. Trimming left V 2 bases short and J 2 bases short, with 5 bases between. Germline loops: CDR1 WNHNN, CDR2 SYGVQD (reference sequence). The CDR3 length is 13 residues. The CDR3 loop is CASSEGTTDTQYF. CDR3 sequence (DNA): TGCGCCAGCAGTGAGGGCACCACAGATACGCAGTATTTT.

This chain uses TRBV5-6 with TRBJ2-7; 8 bases fit TRBD1. This CDR3 is 12 amino acids long. Germline V CDR1 and CDR2: SGHDT, YYEEEE. The junction had 7 bases not matched to a gene; V was cut back by 5 bases and J by 9 bases. The CDR3 sequence is CASRWGTGGQYF. The CDR3 region has the DNA TGTGCCAGCAGATGGGGAACAGGGGGGCAGTACTTC.

This chain links TRBV4-1 with TRBJ2-2, with 7 positions matching TRBD2. After removal of 1 base from V and 1 base from J, the junction contained 0 bases not matched to a gene. Germline CDR1 MGHRA, CDR2 YSYEKL. The CDR3 has 15 amino acids. CDR3: CASSQGGGNTGELFF. DNA of the CDR3: TGCGCCAGCAGCCAAGGCGGGGGGAACACCGGGGAGCTGTTTTTT.

The chain combines TRBV29-1 with TRBJ2-7, with D possibly TRBD2 on 6 matching bases. Per germline, CDR1 SQVTM and CDR2 ANQGSEA. V was shortened by 7 bases and J by 5 bases, with 18 bases between the two germline ends. This CDR3 comprises 13 residues. Here the CDR3 DNA reads TGCAGCGGCCGCTTCGGAGGGGAGCACGAGCAGTACTTC. Translated: CSGRFGGEHEQYF.

V usage is TRBV12-2 and J usage is TRBJ1-5. TRBV12-2 constitutes a pseudogene. CDR3 size: 20 residues. The CDR3 here is CASRLARRGGPLDVNQPQHF. In nucleotides, the CDR3 is TGTGCAAGTCGCTTAGCGAGGAGGGGGGGCCCCCTAGATGTAAATCAGCCCCAGCATTTT.

CDR3 sequence: CSASEHRPDDGYTF. The CDR3 DNA reads as TGCAGTGCTAGTGAGCACAGGCCAGATGATGGCTACACCTTC. This chain links TRBV20-1 with TRBJ1-2; maybe TRBD1 (5 bases). Germline lookup yields CDR1 DFQATT and CDR2 SNEGSKA (reference sequence). The CDR3 has 14 amino acids. Trimming stripped 3 bases from V and 6 bases from J, with 17 bases between.

This chain joins TRBV5-6 and TRBJ1-2; no firm D call. V gave up 4 bases and J gave up 3 bases, with 16 bases separating them. Germline-derived CDR1 and CDR2 are SGHDT and YYEEEE. This CDR3 has 15 amino acids. The CDR3 bases are TGTGCCAGCAGCACCCTCCCAATAAGCGACTATGGCTACACCTTC. Its translation: CASSTLPISDYGYTF.

The chain combines TRBV28 with TRBJ2-7, with D unclear. V dropped 4 bases and J dropped 9 bases, with 13 bases sitting between them. There are 12 residues in the CDR3. Germline V gene data show CDR1 as MDHEN and CDR2 as SYDVKM. CDR3 loop: CASSSSLGLQYF. The CDR3 DNA reads as TGTGCCAGCAGTTCATCCCTTGGCTTGCAGTACTTC. The full variable domain, its missing parts supplied by reference TRBV28 and TRBJ2-7, is DVKVTQSSRYLVKRTGEKVFLECVQDMDHENMFWYRQDPGLGLRLIYFSYDVKMKEKGDIPEGYSVSREKKERFSLILESASTNQTSMYLCASSSSLGLQYFGPGTRLTVT.

The chain employs TRBV9 and TRBJ2-5, with a possible D match to TRBD2 (6 bases). V lost 7 bases and J lost 4, with 14 bases in between. Germline loops: CDR1 SGDLS, CDR2 YYNGEE. This CDR3 is 13 amino acids long. The CDR3 DNA reads TGTGCCAGCGGCGGTTTCGGGAGAGAGACCCAGTACTTC. Translated: CASGGFGRETQYF.

The sample holds a few counts of this clone. In DNA form, the CDR3 reads TGTGCCAGCAGCACCAGGACAGGGACTAATGAAAAACTGTTTTTT. Encoded protein: CASSTRTGTNEKLFF. The chain combines TRBV9 with TRBJ1-4; 8 bases are a match to TRBD1. Germline V lookup: CDR1 SGDLS, CDR2 YYNGEE. The CDR3 is 15 residues long. J gave up 2 bases and V 4 bases, and 4 bases lay outside the gene matches.

The chain is built from TRBV5-4 and TRBJ2-5; TRBD2 matches at 9 bases. The V and J ends lost 4 bases and 2 bases, in that order; junction bases with no gene match: 12. CDR3 length: 17 residues. Germline V CDR1 and CDR2: SGHNT, YYREEE (reference sequence). The CDR3 region is CASSRDLRGGGQETQYF. The CDR3 nucleotides are TGTGCCAGCAGCCGAGATTTGCGCGGGGGGGGACAAGAGACCCAGTACTTC.

This chain connects TRBV6-5 to TRBJ2-6; unclear D gene. The CDR3 consists of 15 residues. Germline assignment: CDR1 MNHEY and CDR2 SVGAGI. V was trimmed by 0 bases and J by 2 bases, leaving 5 bases between them. In DNA, the CDR3 is TGTGCCAGCAGTTACTCAGTAGCTGGGGCCAACGTCCTGACTTTC. It specifies CASSYSVAGANVLTF.

This clone was detected once. The rearrangement uses TRBV20-1 and TRBJ1-5, with D tentatively TRBD1 (5 bases). This CDR3 region has 16 residues. Per the germline V gene, CDR1 is DFQATT and CDR2 is SNEGSKA (reference sequence). Trimming took off 3 bases at V and 6 bases at J, with 21 bases between the two ends. CDR3 nucleotide sequence: TGCAGTGCTAGTTCGGCGGTGGGCGGGGGGAGTCAGCCCCAGCATTTT. The encoded protein is CSASSAVGGGSQPQHF.

This sequence joins TRBV19 and TRBJ2-2; TRBD1 aligns across 7 bases. Germline V gives CDR1 LNHDA, CDR2 SQIVND (reference sequence). This CDR3 contains 15 residues. V gave up 6 bases and J gave up 5 bases; unmatched junction bases: 9. CDR3 region: CASRLHQGETGELFF. CDR3 bases: TGTGCCAGTAGACTCCACCAGGGGGAAACCGGGGAGCTGTTTTTT.